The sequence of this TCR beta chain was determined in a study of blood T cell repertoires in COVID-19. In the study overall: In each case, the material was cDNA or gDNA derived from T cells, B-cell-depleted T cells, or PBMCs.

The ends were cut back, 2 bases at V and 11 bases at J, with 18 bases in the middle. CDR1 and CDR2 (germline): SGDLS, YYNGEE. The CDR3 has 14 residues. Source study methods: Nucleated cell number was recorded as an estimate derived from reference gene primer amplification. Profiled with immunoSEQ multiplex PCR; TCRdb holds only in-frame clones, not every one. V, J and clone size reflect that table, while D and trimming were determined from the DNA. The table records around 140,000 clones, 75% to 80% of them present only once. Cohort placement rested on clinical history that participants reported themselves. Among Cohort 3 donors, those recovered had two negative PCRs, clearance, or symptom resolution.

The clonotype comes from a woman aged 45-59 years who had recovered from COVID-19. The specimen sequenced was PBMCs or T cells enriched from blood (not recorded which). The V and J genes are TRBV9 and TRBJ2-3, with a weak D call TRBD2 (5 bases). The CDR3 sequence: CASSVRTARGVQYF. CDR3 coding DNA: TGTGCCAGCAGCGTCCGGACTGCACGAGGCGTGCAGTATTTT.